These 17 T cell receptor beta chains were all obtained from the same sample, sequenced in a study of blood T cells in healthy people across ages. Using a J-beta primer mix together with a sample-barcoded 5' primer, a second PCR was run for 7 to 11 cycles. TCRdb re-derived calls from the 5' RACE reads in MiXCR, one entry per CDR3 protein. The data hold roughly 2 million distinct CDR3 sequences, with 40% to 55% observed a single time. Specimen: blood. These receptors originate from a woman between 40 and 55 years old in good health.

This clonotype has a single count. The chain links TRBV4-2 to TRBJ2-1; maybe TRBD1 (5 bases). Gene TRBJ2-7 matches the end of the DNA better, so the J call may be wrong. Germline assignment: CDR1 LGHNA and CDR2 YNFKEQ. This CDR3 spans 14 amino acids. CDR3 residues: CASSQVSQDNEQYF. CDR3 DNA: TGTGCCAGCAGCCAAGTCTCCCAGGACAATGAGCAGTACTTC.

The rearrangement links TRBV25-1 to TRBJ2-7, with 12 bases fitting TRBD2. This CDR3 comprises 16 residues. The germline gives CDR1 MGHDK, CDR2 SYGVNS. The trim removed 6 bases at V and 1 base at J, leaving 7 bases unmatched. The CDR3: CASSPILAGGSYEQYF. DNA for the CDR3: TGTGCCAGCAGCCCGATCCTAGCGGGGGGGTCCTACGAGCAGTACTTC.

V is TRBV4-1 and J is TRBJ1-1; 9 bases align to TRBD1. J gave up 1 base and V 4 bases, and 7 bases lay outside the gene matches. The CDR3 loop spans 16 amino acids. Per the germline V gene, CDR1 is MGHRA and CDR2 is YSYEKL. The chain's CDR3 is CASSPGQGPWNTEAFF. The CDR3 bases are TGCGCCAGCAGCCCGGGACAGGGCCCCTGGAACACTGAAGCTTTCTTT.

This clonotype appeared a few times. The chain is built from TRBV12-3 or TRBV12-4 and TRBJ2-3, with 7 bases matching TRBD1. The CDR3 consists of 16 residues. V shed 6 bases, J shed 2 bases, and the junction held 11 bases outside the gene matches. The CDR3 here is CASSTNNRGNTDTQYF. The DNA of the CDR3 is TGTGCCAGCAGCACCAATAACAGGGGCAACACAGATACGCAGTATTTT.

The genes are TRBV20-1 and TRBJ2-3; D uncertain. Germline V gene data show CDR1 as DFQATT and CDR2 as SNEGSKA (reference sequence). Deletions cut 1 base from V and 1 base from J, with 12 bases between. The CDR3 sequence is 15 residues long. The CDR3 coding sequence is TGCAGTGCTAGAGTTCGGGCAGTGGGCACAGATACGCAGTATTTT. It specifies CSARVRAVGTDTQYF.

The rearrangement uses TRBV12-3 or TRBV12-4 and TRBJ2-4; TRBD1 or TRBD2 may be the D gene (5 bases each). With the DNA end fitting TRBJ2-7 better, the J assignment may be wrong. This CDR3 comprises 12 residues. The CDR3 spells CASSYQGAEQYF. The CDR3, as DNA: TGTGCCAGCAGCTATCAGGGAGCCGAGCAGTACTTC.

V is TRBV6-2 or TRBV6-3 and J is TRBJ2-3; D is perhaps TRBD1 or TRBD2 (5 bases each). Trimming took off 0 bases at V and 3 bases at J, with 19 bases between the two ends. The length of the CDR3 is 18 residues. Germline CDR1 and CDR2: MNHEY and SVGEGT. CDR3 residues: CASSYSSVWGRNTDTQYF. The CDR3, as DNA: TGTGCCAGCAGTTACTCGTCTGTCTGGGGACGGAATACAGATACGCAGTATTTT.

This clonotype was recorded many times. The J gene is TRBJ2-5, the V gene TRBV4-2, with a weak D call TRBD1 (6 bases). Trimming removed 1 base from V and 0 bases from J, with 9 bases in between. The CDR3 sequence is 15 residues long. Looked up from germline, CDR1 is LGHNA and CDR2 is YNFKEQ. Here the CDR3 reads CASSQGRGYQETQYF. Written as DNA, the CDR3 is TGTGCCAGCAGCCAAGGAAGGGGGTACCAAGAGACCCAGTACTTC.

This clonotype has just one count. The gene calls are TRBV29-1 and TRBJ1-1; D is perhaps TRBD1 (5 bases). V lost 2 bases to trimming and J lost 4 bases, with 11 bases between them. The V gene's germline CDR1 is SQVTM and CDR2 ANQGSEA. This CDR3 is built from 13 residues. CDR3 nucleotides: TGCAGCGTTGAAAAGGGGCCGGGCACTGAAGCTTTCTTT. This sequence encodes CSVEKGPGTEAFF.

The genes are TRBV7-2 and TRBJ1-5; D ambiguous. Trimming cost V 1 base and J 6 bases, with 7 bases left between them. The CDR3 consists of 13 residues. Germline V gene lookup returns CDR1 SGHTA and CDR2 FQGNSA. The CDR3, as DNA: TGTGCCAGCAGCTTAGTATGGGGTCAGCCCCAGCATTTT. This gives the protein CASSLVWGQPQHF.

There are a few counts of this clonotype. The chain combines TRBV5-5 with TRBJ2-5; D perhaps matches TRBD2 (5 bases). Looked up from germline, CDR1 is SGHKS and CDR2 is YYEKEE (reference sequence). V lost 10 bases to trimming and J lost 0 bases, with 16 bases between them. The CDR3 length is 14 residues. As DNA, the CDR3 is TGTGCCCCGGACTCCGGGGAGTACCAAGAGACCCAGTACTTC. Translation gives CAPDSGEYQETQYF.

The V and J genes are TRBV2 and TRBJ2-7; 7 nucleotides line up with TRBD1. This CDR3 contains 15 residues. J lost 3 bases, V lost 8 bases, and 13 bases had no gene match. Germline CDR1 is SNHLY and CDR2 is FYNNEI. This chain's CDR3 is CASHLFGQVVYEQYF. In DNA form, the CDR3 reads TGTGCCAGCCATTTATTCGGACAGGTCGTCTACGAGCAGTACTTC.

The CDR3 nucleotides are TGCAGTGCTAGAGAATACGGGAAGGACGAGCAGTACTTC. This gives the protein CSAREYGKDEQYF. V and J are TRBV20-1 and TRBJ2-7, with TRBD2 as a possible D gene (5 bases). The V end was cut by 0 bases, the J end by 5 bases, with 11 bases between. This CDR3 has 13 residues. CDR1 is DFQATT, CDR2 SNEGSKA, per germline (reference sequence).

Of note for this clonotype: The junction does not match germline at one end; this may be a read error. The chain couples TRBV7-2 to TRBJ2-1; a weak D match, TRBD2 (5 bases). Per germline, CDR1 SGHTA and CDR2 FQGNSA. This CDR3 contains 15 residues. CDR3 sequence: CASSLDSGPYDEQFF. Here the CDR3 DNA reads TGTGCCAGCAGCTTAGACAGCGGTCCCTACGATGAGCAGTTCTTC. Looking up the rest from reference TRBV7-2 and TRBJ2-1 gives the full variable domain: GAGVSQSPSNKVTEKGKDVELRCDPISGHTALYWYRQSLGQGLEFLIYFQGNSAPDKSGLPSDRFSAERTGGSVSTLTIQRTQQEDSAVYLCASSLDSGPYDEQFFGPGTRLTVL.

There are many counts of this clonotype. This chain uses TRBV28 with TRBJ2-7; 9 bases are shared with TRBD1. Germline V CDR1 and CDR2: MDHEN, SYDVKM. CDR3 length: 15 amino acids. The trim removed 4 bases at V and 2 bases at J, leaving 6 bases unmatched. In DNA, the CDR3 is TGTGCCAGCAGTTCCCCCGGGACAGGGACCTACGAGCAGTACTTC. It translates to CASSSPGTGTYEQYF.

This clonotype was seen a few times. The rearrangement links TRBV25-1 to TRBJ1-6; D call uncertain. Trimming removed 2 bases from V and 7 bases from J, with 6 bases in between. CDR3 length equals 13 residues. CDR1 is MGHDK, CDR2 SYGVNS, per germline. CDR3 amino acids: CASSEVANSPLHF. The CDR3 DNA reads TGTGCCAGCAGTGAAGTGGCCAATTCACCCCTCCACTTT.

J is TRBJ2-7 and V is TRBV28, with D perhaps TRBD2 (7 bases). Near its end, the DNA agrees better with TRBJ2-1, so the J call may be wrong. The CDR3 is 16 residues long. The germline V gene encodes CDR1 MDHEN and CDR2 SYDVKM. Here the CDR3 reads CASSSRPGGGGDEQFF. CDR3 sequence (DNA): TGTGCCAGCAGTTCCCGTCCGGGGGGCGGAGGCGATGAGCAGTTCTTC.